A single sample gave rise to the 19 T cell receptor beta chains below, sequenced in a study of identical twins. Each CDR3 protein is one row after TCRdb ran MiXCR on the 5' RACE reads. This table has hundreds of thousands of distinct CDR3 sequences, approximately 7% appearing once. This sample was shared with a second study, whose subject was yellow fever vaccine responses in identical twins.

Source material: memory (CD45RO+) T cells sorted from blood. The receptors here all came from a woman under 30 in good health.

This clonotype appeared many times. The chain links TRBV5-1 to TRBJ2-7; 11 positions agree with TRBD1. Unmatched junction bases numbered 8, after V lost 4 bases and J lost 5 bases. The CDR3 spans 15 residues. The germline V gene encodes CDR1 SGHRS and CDR2 YFSETQ. CDR3 sequence: CASSPPGQGVDEQYF. In DNA form, the CDR3 reads TGCGCCAGCAGCCCACCGGGACAGGGGGTCGACGAGCAGTACTTC.

This clonotype was picked up a small number of times. V gene TRBV7-3 combines with J gene TRBJ2-3, with 8 bases aligning to TRBD1. Unmatched junction bases numbered 3, after V lost 2 bases and J lost 2 bases. The CDR3 sequence is 15 residues long. Germline CDR1 reads SGHTA; CDR2 reads FQGTGA. CDR3 protein: CASSLQGAVTDTQYF. The CDR3, as DNA: TGTGCCAGCAGCTTACAGGGGGCGGTCACAGATACGCAGTATTTT.

The V call is TRBV6-5, the J call TRBJ2-5; TRBD2 is a possible D gene (6 bases). The CDR3 extends over 14 amino acids. Trimming removed 2 bases at V and 3 bases at J, with 10 bases between. Germline values: CDR1 MNHEY, CDR2 SVGAGI. CDR3 DNA: TGTGCCAGCAGTTACGGGCGGACTAAAGAGACCCAGTACTTC. Translation gives CASSYGRTKETQYF.

This clonotype was counted at least ten times. The J gene is TRBJ2-2, the V gene TRBV2; D may be TRBD2 (6 bases). V was pared by 6 bases and J by 3 bases, with 11 bases between. Germline lookup yields CDR1 SNHLY and CDR2 FYNNEI. CDR3 length equals 14 residues. CDR3 in amino acids: CASRRDSYTGELFF. CDR3 DNA sequence: TGTGCCAGCAGGAGGGACTCATACACCGGGGAGCTGTTTTTT.

This chain joins TRBV5-1 and TRBJ1-1; maybe TRBD1 (5 bases). With 4 bases removed from V and 0 bases from J, the gap between germline ends came to 7 bases. The CDR3 runs 13 residues. Germline lookup yields CDR1 SGHRS and CDR2 YFSETQ. This chain's CDR3 is CASSGGMNTEAFF. The CDR3 bases are TGCGCCAGCAGCGGGGGGATGAACACTGAAGCTTTCTTT.

This clonotype came up many times. The gene calls are TRBV12-3 or TRBV12-4 and TRBJ2-5, with D perhaps matching TRBD1 (6 bases). Trimming took 8 bases from V and 4 from J, leaving 14 bases between them. There are 13 residues in the CDR3. The CDR3 here is CASRVTGGETQYF. CDR3 nucleotide sequence: TGTGCCAGCCGAGTGACAGGCGGAGAGACCCAGTACTTC.

The V and J genes are TRBV5-6 and TRBJ1-1; D gene uncertain. The V end was cut by 0 bases, the J end by 6 bases, with 12 bases between. Germline CDR1 and CDR2: SGHDT and YYEEEE. The CDR3 length is 14 residues. DNA of the CDR3: TGTGCCAGCAGCTTGGACACCATTAGTGCTGAAGCTTTCTTT. The encoded protein is CASSLDTISAEAFF.

With regard to this clonotype: A read error may be the cause here, since a much bigger clone is one base away. This CDR3 reads CTSRLQGRYEQYF. In nucleotides, the CDR3 is TGCACCAGCAGACTACAGGGGCGGTACGAGCAGTACTTC. The genes are TRBV5-1 and TRBJ2-7; 7 bases align to TRBD1. The CDR3 consists of 13 residues. The germline V gene encodes CDR1 SGHRS and CDR2 YFSETQ.

V is TRBV20-1 and J is TRBJ2-5; D ambiguous. The CDR3 sequence is 12 residues long. Deletions cut 0 bases from V and 5 bases from J, with 7 bases between. The germline V gene has CDR1 DFQATT and CDR2 SNEGSKA (reference sequence). This CDR3 reads CSARELLETQYF. CDR3 DNA: TGCAGTGCTAGAGAGCTGCTGGAGACCCAGTACTTC.

This clonotype was observed many times. The J gene is TRBJ1-1, the V gene TRBV7-3; D possibly corresponds to TRBD1 (6 bases). There are 15 residues in the CDR3. Germline V lookup: CDR1 SGHTA, CDR2 FQGTGA. V lost 0 bases and J lost 5, with 13 bases in between. CDR3 region: CASSLTRDKTTEAFF. In DNA form, the CDR3 reads TGTGCCAGCAGCTTAACCCGGGACAAGACTACTGAAGCTTTCTTT.

This clonotype appeared many times. The V and J genes are TRBV3-1 and TRBJ2-1, with 9 nucleotides matching TRBD2. Losses at the gene ends were 2 bases for V and 5 bases for J; bases not matched to a gene: 13. Per germline, CDR1 LGHDT and CDR2 YNNKEL (reference sequence). This CDR3 is built from 18 residues. CDR3 nucleotides: TGTGCCAGCAGCCAATTCCTAGCGGGACCGGGAACCAACAATGAGCAGTTCTTC. Protein: CASSQFLAGPGTNNEQFF.

This clonotype was seen repeatedly, ten times or more. The J gene is TRBJ2-5, the V gene TRBV11-2; TRBD1 agrees at 9 bases. CDR1 is SGHAT and CDR2 is FQNNGV in the germline V gene. The CDR3 runs 16 residues. V shed 4 bases and J 2 bases; nucleotides not matched to a gene: 8. For the CDR3, the DNA is TGTGCCAGCAGCTCACTGTGGACAGGGGTACAAGAGACCCAGTACTTC. Its protein is CASSSLWTGVQETQYF.

This clonotype was counted ten times or more. This chain links TRBV12-3 or TRBV12-4 with TRBJ2-5, with 7 positions matching TRBD1. The CDR3 is made up of 14 amino acids. The V and J ends lost 6 bases and 1 base, in that order; junction bases with no gene match: 5. This CDR3 is CASSRDRAQETQYF. The CDR3 coding sequence is TGTGCCAGCAGCCGCGACAGGGCCCAAGAGACCCAGTACTTC.

This clonotype was counted many times. This sequence joins TRBV5-1 and TRBJ2-1; D is uncertain. The CDR3 length is 15 residues. V lost 0 bases to trimming and J lost 5 bases, with 12 bases between them. Germline V gene sequence: CDR1 SGHRS, CDR2 YFSETQ. The CDR3 nucleotides are TGCGCCAGCAGCTTGGCCGGGCTACTCAACAATGAGCAGTTCTTC. It encodes CASSLAGLLNNEQFF.

At least ten counts were recorded for this clonotype. V gene TRBV20-1 combines with J gene TRBJ1-2; 7 bases map to TRBD1. CDR1 is DFQATT, CDR2 SNEGSKA, per germline (reference sequence). Losses at the gene ends were 1 base for V and 3 bases for J; bases not matched to a gene: 8. The CDR3 sequence is 15 residues long. CDR3 in amino acids: CSARAQGGKDYGYTF. CDR3 nucleotides: TGCAGTGCTAGAGCTCAGGGGGGTAAGGACTATGGCTACACCTTC.

This clonotype was counted ten times or more. V gene TRBV4-1 combines with J gene TRBJ1-1; the D gene is possibly TRBD1 (6 bases). CDR3 length: 16 residues. Between the trimmed V and J ends, which lost 4 bases and 5 bases, there was a span of 20 bases. The germline V gene has CDR1 MGHRA and CDR2 YSYEKL. CDR3 amino acids: CASSPFDGGALTEAFF. DNA for the CDR3: TGCGCCAGCAGCCCCTTCGACGGGGGCGCGTTAACTGAAGCTTTCTTT.

This clonotype occurred many times. The V and J genes are TRBV27 and TRBJ1-1; tentative D call: TRBD1 (5 bases). The CDR3 contains 14 residues. Trimming removed 4 bases from V and 4 bases from J, with 13 bases in between. Germline loops: CDR1 MNHEY, CDR2 SMNVEV (reference sequence). The CDR3 coding sequence is TGTGCCAGCAGTTATCAGGGCTTTCGCACTGAAGCTTTCTTT. Translation gives CASSYQGFRTEAFF.

This clonotype was picked up a small number of times. The chain recombines TRBV2 with TRBJ1-1, with D hard to call. Between the trimmed V and J ends, which lost 2 bases and 0 bases, there was a span of 7 bases. The CDR3 is made up of 14 amino acids. CDR1 and CDR2 from the germline V gene are SNHLY and FYNNEI. The CDR3 DNA follows: TGTGCCAGCAGTGAATGGGTCCTGAACACTGAAGCTTTCTTT. It is translated as CASSEWVLNTEAFF.

The table lists this clonotype with a few counts. The rearrangement joins TRBV24-1 to TRBJ2-3; 8 positions agree with TRBD2. The CDR3 contains 16 residues. Looked up from germline, CDR1 is KGHDR and CDR2 is SFDVKD. The V gene end was trimmed by 5 bases and the J gene end by 4 bases; junction bases not matched to a gene: 10. CDR3 amino acids: CATSVAGTPPADTQYF. DNA for the CDR3: TGTGCCACCAGTGTAGCGGGAACACCGCCGGCAGATACGCAGTATTTT.